Here is one T cell receptor (beta chain) with its context. Its antigen is currently unknown. This sample is part of a study of blood T cells in healthy people across ages. Study-wide points: No conclusive comparison of naive versus antigen-experienced cells was possible with unsorted PBMCs. Researchers judged that diversity estimates from one million T cells fell short of true values. Measured against age, TCR beta diversity per million T cells decreased in a roughly linear manner.

Germline loops: CDR1 SGHTA, CDR2 FQGNSA. The V gene lost 8 bases and the J gene lost 11 bases, with 20 bases spanning the gap. The length of the CDR3 is 13 residues. PCR was performed a second time for about 7 to 11 cycles using a sample-barcoded 5' primer and a J-beta primer mix. TCRdb redid the calling of the 5' RACE reads with MiXCR, one entry per CDR3 protein. The sample lists roughly 1,500,000 distinct CDR3 sequences, about 31% occurring once. The sequenced sample was blood. This sequence originates from a woman between 25 and 40 years old in good health. This chain joins TRBV7-2 and TRBJ2-3; tentatively, D is TRBD2 (6 bases). CDR3 sequence reads: CASGTNYEEGQYF. CDR3 bases: TGTGCCAGCGGGACCAACTACGAGGAGGGGCAGTATTTT. Filled out from reference TRBV7-2 and TRBJ2-3, the complete variable domain reads GAGVSQSPSNKVTEKGKDVELRCDPISGHTALYWYRQSLGQGLEFLIYFQGNSAPDKSGLPSDRFSAERTGGSVSTLTIQRTQQEDSAVYLCASGTNYEEGQYFGPGTRLTVL.